The rows below give T cell receptor beta chains drawn from one sample of a study of T cell responses to AZD1222 COVID-19 vaccine. Data came from immunoSEQ multiplex PCR; TCRdb stores just in-frame clones and leaves some out. This table has about 78,000 clones, approximately 88% appearing once. The sample was peripheral blood, taken on day 0 of MenACWY control vaccination. These receptors were collected from an adult in good health. The CDR3 runs from the conserved cysteine through the conserved F or W. The D gene is left open where the match is weak. Rows may omit the clone size; those that give it use once, few, many or a size class.

J | D | size | V | DNA | CDR3
TRBJ2-5 | TRBD2 | NA | TRBV11-3 | TGTGCCAGCAGCTTAGTCGGACTAGCGGGGGGATTAGTAGAAGAGACCCAGTACTTC | CASSLVGLAGGLVEETQYF
TRBJ2-5 | TRBD2 | once | TRBV14 | TGTGCCAGCAGCCAAAGCGGGGCTCAAGAGACCCAGTACTTC | CASSQSGAQETQYF
TRBJ2-1 | TRBD2 | NA | TRBV19 | TGTGCCAGTAGTATCACTAGCGACTCCTACAATGAGCAGTTCTTC | CASSITSDSYNEQFF
TRBJ1-1 | NA | NA | TRBV30 | TGTGCCTGGAGCATGGGGGGCACTGAAGCTTTCTTT | CAWSMGGTEAFF
TRBJ1-2 | NA | NA | TRBV9 | TGTGCCAGCAGCGGCCCGAGAAACTATGGCTACACCTTC | CASSGPRNYGYTF
TRBJ1-1 | NA | NA | TRBV11-3 | TGTGCCAGCAGCCCCGGAGGGCTTTTCGGCACTGAAGCTTTCTTT | CASSPGGLFGTEAFF
TRBJ2-4 | NA | once | TRBV25-1 | TGTGCCAGCAGTGGGGACGGAGGGGCCGAAAACATTCAGTACTTC | CASSGDGGAENIQYF
TRBJ1-2 | NA | NA | TRBV5-6 | TGTGCCAGCAGCAGACTATCAAAACAGGGTAACTATGGCTACACCTTC | CASSRLSKQGNYGYTF
TRBJ1-2 | NA | NA | TRBV25-1 | TGTGCCAGCAGTGAGTTACAGGGCCGGGATGGCTACACCTTC | CASSELQGRDGYTF
TRBJ1-5 | NA | NA | TRBV7-2 | TGTGCCAGCAGCCCGGAGGGGGGGGCCGGGCAGCCCCAGCATTTT | CASSPEGGAGQPQHF
TRBJ2-7 | TRBD1 | NA | TRBV28 | TGTGCCAGCAGTTTAGAAGGACAGGGGCGTAACTACGAGCAGTACTTC | CASSLEGQGRNYEQYF